This TCR beta chain was captured in a study of blood T cell repertoires in COVID-19. Study overall: Samples taken during acute and convalescent COVID-19 were collected in the United States, Italy and Spain.

The data were produced by immunoSEQ multiplex PCR, yet TCRdb's version contains in-frame clones alone and is incomplete. The table has 60,000 to 65,000 clones, roughly 84% seen once. This clone showed up just a few times. Enrollment of patients from Seattle took place during active infection, with longitudinal follow-up. V was pared by 4 bases and J by 0 bases, with 13 bases between. Looked up from germline, CDR1 is MGHRA and CDR2 is YSYEKL. CDR3 size: 15 residues. The specimen sequenced was peripheral blood. The gene calls are TRBV4-1 and TRBJ2-7; D possibly corresponds to TRBD2 (6 bases). The TCR originated in a man aged 55 to 70 with COVID-19, enrolled during active disease. The CDR3 nucleotides are TGCGCCAGCAGCCTTACCTCTAGCGTCTCCTACGAGCAGTACTTC. This codes for CASSLTSSVSYEQYF.